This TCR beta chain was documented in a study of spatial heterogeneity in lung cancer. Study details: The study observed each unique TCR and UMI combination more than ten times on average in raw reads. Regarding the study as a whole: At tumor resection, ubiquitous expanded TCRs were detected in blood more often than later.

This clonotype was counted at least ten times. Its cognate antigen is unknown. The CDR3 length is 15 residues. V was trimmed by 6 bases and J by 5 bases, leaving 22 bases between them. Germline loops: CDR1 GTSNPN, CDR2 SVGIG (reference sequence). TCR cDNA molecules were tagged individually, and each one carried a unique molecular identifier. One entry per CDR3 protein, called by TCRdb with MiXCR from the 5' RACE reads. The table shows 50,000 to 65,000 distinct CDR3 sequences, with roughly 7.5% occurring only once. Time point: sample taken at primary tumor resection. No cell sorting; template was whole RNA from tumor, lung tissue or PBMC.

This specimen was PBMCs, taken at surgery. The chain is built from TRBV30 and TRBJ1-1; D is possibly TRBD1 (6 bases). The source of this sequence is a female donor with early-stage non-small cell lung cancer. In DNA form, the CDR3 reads TGTGCCTGCCCTTTACCCGGGGGGCGCTGGACTGAAGCTTTCTTT. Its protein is CACPLPGGRWTEAFF.